Listed below are T cell receptor beta chains from one sample, sequenced in a study of shared clonotypes between healthy human individuals. The repertoire was sequenced with immunoSEQ multiplex PCR; TCRdb's copy has only in-frame clones and lacks some. The sample lists approximately 2.3 million clones, about 92% occurring once. Material for sequencing was naive CD4+ T cells from PBMCs. The receptor source for this set is a man aged 18 to 30 in good health. Some clones in this sample may be carry-over from other donors' samples. The conserved cysteine and the conserved F or W are not part of the CDR3 here. Each record gives: V gene, CDR3 protein.

>TRBV15
ATSRTRSTGELF
>TRBV27
ASSRGRDKNTEAF
>TRBV4-3
ASSQAPGRWSTDTQY
>TRBV6-6
ASSYGGREDDEQY
>TRBV7-2
ASSLAGTSGRKTQY
>TRBV28
ASAYEITSYGYT
>TRBV5-1
ASSPGTGGSYEQY
>TRBV5-6
ASSLASGTRSEKLF
>TRBV19
AARYYEQY
>TRBV28
ASSLFWDRMNTEAF
>TRBV10-3
AISEVSPGTYEQY
>TRBV28
ASSRGAGTTDTQY
>TRBV28
ASRLPPVDTQY
>TRBV10-3
AISGGAGQGSADTQY
>TRBV5-8
ASSLVTGRTDTQY
>TRBV7-2
ASSLVPGQETQY
>TRBV29-1
SAPVGAAYGYT
>TRBV7-7
ASSFGVGTGLAGVPETQY
>TRBV4-3
ASSPYRIQSSGRGNPYEQY
>TRBV25-1
ASSEGLSTDTQY
>TRBV7-9
ASSPAGGGTNEQF
>TRBV6-5
ASSPQVGLDIQY
>TRBV29-1
SVEASGSPEQY
>TRBV5-1
ASSAGPLSTYNEQF
>TRBV10-3
ASYRGLVDTEAF
>TRBV11-3
ASSLKIVRASGLSYNEQF
>TRBV28
ASTLLGGYSYNEQF
>TRBV5-4
ASGGRQETQY
>TRBV27
ASSLTGDTEAF
>TRBV18
ASSPRASGRASDTQY
>TRBV9
ASSREDHLGANTGELF
>TRBV28
ASRVTGVDYGYT
>TRBV19
ASSISSSTNYGYT
>TRBV2
ASSGDARDYGYT
>TRBV28
ASRLPGGRATQY
>TRBV29-1
SVIPGLREGQYFGPGTRDRQY
>TRBV6-7
ASSYGDRDEQY
>TRBV6-5
ASSYSRDRNSYEQY
>TRBV4-1
ASSREVGIPFEQY